The 17 T cell receptor beta chains below come from one sample, sequenced in a study of response to subunit inactivated influenza vaccine. TCRdb used MiXCR to reprocess the RT-PCR reads, holding one entry per CDR3 protein. This table holds more than 600,000 distinct CDR3 sequences, 18% found once. This specimen was PBMCs from blood, taken less than 6 days after vaccination. The receptors come from a man between 50 and 59 years old who received an inactivated influenza vaccine.

The chain is built from TRBV5-1 and TRBJ2-1, with TRBD2 matching over 9 bases. With 3 bases clipped from V and 3 bases from J, the junction kept 7 bases outside the gene matches. Germline V lookup: CDR1 SGHRS, CDR2 YFSETQ. The CDR3 spans 16 residues. The CDR3 protein is CASSSPERGDYNEQFF. The CDR3 DNA reads as TGCGCCAGCAGCTCCCCAGAGCGGGGGGACTACAATGAGCAGTTCTTC.

A few counts support this clonotype. The chain couples TRBV10-3 to TRBJ1-6, with 7 nucleotides matching TRBD1. After removal of 3 bases from V and 6 bases from J, the junction contained 8 bases not matched to a gene. The CDR3 totals 16 residues. The germline V gene has CDR1 ENHRY and CDR2 SYGVKD. The CDR3 nucleotides are TGTGCCATCAGTGACTCCGGACAGGCTTCTAATTCACCCCTCCACTTT. It yields the protein CAISDSGQASNSPLHF.

The rearrangement joins TRBV5-1 to TRBJ1-6; D perhaps matches TRBD1 (6 bases). CDR1 SGHRS and CDR2 YFSETQ come from the germline V gene. The CDR3 spans 15 residues. With 7 bases removed from V and 5 bases from J, the gap between germline ends came to 16 bases. CDR3 protein: CASYPRTVNNSPLHF. The CDR3 DNA follows: TGCGCCAGCTACCCTAGGACAGTTAATAATTCACCCCTCCACTTT.

The V gene is TRBV24-1, the J gene TRBJ2-7, with 12 nucleotides matching TRBD1. V shed 3 bases, J shed 4 bases, and the junction held 6 bases outside the gene matches. CDR1 and CDR2 from the germline V gene are KGHDR and SFDVKD. This CDR3 is built from 16 residues. CDR3 sequence: CATSDRGTGGRYEQYF. The CDR3 nucleotides are TGTGCCACCAGTGATCGAGGGACAGGGGGCCGGTACGAGCAGTACTTC.

This clonotype showed up just a few times. The chain links TRBV10-1 to TRBJ2-3; 14 bases align to TRBD2. J gave up 4 bases and V 2 bases, and 5 bases lay outside the gene matches. Germline V gene data show CDR1 as WNHNN and CDR2 as SYGVQD (reference sequence). The CDR3 contains 17 residues. As DNA, the CDR3 is TGCGCCAGCAGTGAGAGTGGGACTAGCGGGGGCCCAGATACGCAGTATTTT. As protein: CASSESGTSGGPDTQYF.

This chain links TRBV7-2 with TRBJ2-7; TRBD2 matches 8 bases. CDR1 is SGHTA and CDR2 is FQGNSA in the germline V gene. With 4 bases clipped from V and 5 bases from J, the junction kept 16 bases outside the gene matches. The CDR3 is 17 residues long. The CDR3 coding sequence is TGTGCCAGCAGCTCCCAAGCCGGGGGGGGGCTCGGCAACGAGCAGTACTTC. Translated, it gives CASSSQAGGGLGNEQYF.

The chain couples TRBV20-1 to TRBJ2-4, with 9 bases lining up with TRBD2. Losses at the gene ends were 3 bases for V and 9 bases for J; bases not matched to a gene: 12. The CDR3 is 15 amino acids. Germline loops: CDR1 DFQATT, CDR2 SNEGSKA (reference sequence). The CDR3 protein is CSASLTSGTSGIQYF. In nucleotides, the CDR3 is TGCAGTGCTAGTTTGACTAGCGGCACTAGTGGCATTCAGTACTTC.

V and J are TRBV7-9 and TRBJ2-5; no definite D call. Trimming took off 5 bases at V and 1 base at J, with 8 bases between the two ends. This CDR3 comprises 13 residues. Looked up from germline, CDR1 is SEHNR and CDR2 is FQNEAQ (reference sequence). CDR3 sequence: CASSVNLQETQYF. The CDR3 DNA sequence: TGTGCCAGCAGCGTGAACCTCCAAGAGACCCAGTACTTC.

The V and J genes are TRBV7-2 and TRBJ2-5; a possible D gene is TRBD1 (5 bases). Germline lookup yields CDR1 SGHTA and CDR2 FQGNSA. This CDR3 contains 14 residues. V lost 3 bases and J lost 5, with 13 bases in between. The CDR3 region has the DNA TGTGCCAGCAGCTTCAGGGTGGGATCGGAGACCCAGTACTTC. Translation gives CASSFRVGSETQYF.

The V gene is TRBV10-3, the J gene TRBJ2-7; D is uncertain. Germline CDR1 reads ENHRY; CDR2 reads SYGVKD. The CDR3 is made up of 14 amino acids. Trimming cost V 8 bases and J 0 bases, with 14 bases left between them. The CDR3 loop is CAISTETSSYEQYF. The DNA of the CDR3 is TGTGCCATCTCCACCGAAACGAGCTCCTACGAGCAGTACTTC.

The rearrangement uses TRBV7-2 and TRBJ1-1, with TRBD1 identical over 12 bases. This CDR3 is built from 14 residues. Trimming cost V 0 bases and J 12 bases; bases outside gene matches: 5. In germline, CDR1 is SGHTA, CDR2 FQGNSA. CDR3 region: CASSLAPGQGATFF. The CDR3 region has the DNA TGTGCCAGCAGCTTAGCCCCGGGACAGGGGGCAACTTTCTTT.

This clonotype was seen repeatedly, ten times or more. The chain carries TRBV12-3 or TRBV12-4 and TRBJ2-1; 10 positions match TRBD2. With V trimmed by 3 bases and J by 8 bases, 7 bases remained unmatched. CDR3 length: 15 amino acids. CDR3 amino acids: CASSFSSGRGDEQFF. The CDR3 bases are TGTGCCAGCAGTTTCTCTAGCGGGAGAGGGGATGAGCAGTTCTTC.

V is TRBV6-1 and J is TRBJ1-1; 8 bases match TRBD1. V lost 7 bases to trimming and J lost 4 bases; unmatched junction nucleotides: 5. This CDR3 is 13 amino acids long. Germline CDR1 is MNHNS and CDR2 is SASEGT. CDR3 loop: CASTQGELTEAFF. DNA of the CDR3: TGTGCCAGCACACAGGGGGAACTCACTGAAGCTTTCTTT.

Only a few counts were recorded for this clonotype. The chain recombines TRBV5-1 with TRBJ2-7; 10 nucleotides align to TRBD1. The germline gives CDR1 SGHRS, CDR2 YFSETQ. V shed 4 bases and J 6 bases; nucleotides not matched to a gene: 7. CDR3 length: 14 residues. The CDR3, as DNA: TGCGCCAGCAGCCTCGGGACAGGGGAAGGCGAGCAGTACTTC. This sequence encodes CASSLGTGEGEQYF.

The chain employs TRBV7-6 and TRBJ2-1, with a possible D match to TRBD1 (6 bases). Germline V gives CDR1 SGHVS, CDR2 FNYEAQ. The length of the CDR3 is 17 residues. Trimming took 6 bases from V and 3 from J, leaving 21 bases between them. CDR3 nucleotide sequence: TGTGCCAGCAGTCGGGAACTGGGGGCCGGTTTCTACAATGAGCAGTTCTTC. Translating gives CASSRELGAGFYNEQFF.

As to this clonotype: It may be a read error: a sequence one base away is much more abundant. The chain recombines TRBV5-1 with TRBJ2-5; D possibly corresponds to TRBD2 (6 bases). Germline V CDR1 and CDR2: SGHRS, YFSETQ. The CDR3 loop spans 16 amino acids. CDR3 sequence reads: CARSLVGGRTQETQYF. The CDR3 DNA reads TGCGCCAGAAGCTTGGTGGGGGGACGAACCCAAGAGACCCAGTACTTC.

This clonotype has a handful of counts. The J gene is TRBJ2-1, the V gene TRBV4-3; TRBD2 aligns across 9 bases. The length of the CDR3 is 18 residues. CDR1 and CDR2 (germline): LGHNA, YSLEER. Trimming cost V 1 base and J 4 bases; bases outside gene matches: 11. CDR3 amino acids: CASSQALAGRYLYNEQFF. The CDR3 region has the DNA TGCGCCAGCAGCCAAGCGCTAGCGGGAAGGTACTTGTACAATGAGCAGTTCTTC.